The 9 T cell receptor beta chains reported below all come from one sample, sequenced in a study of T cell repertoires in cytomegalovirus infection (dated by TCRdb to about 2019). Sequencing instrument: Illumina HiSeq 1500. TCRdb reworked the public reads: Q25 trimming with fastp, MiXCR clone assembly, productive beta chains retained. Merged by CDR3 protein, the rows form single entries marked with the most common genes and DNA. Recorded for this sample are nearly 550,000 distinct CDR3 sequences; 15% to 20% of them occurred a single time. The ten largest clones represent around 25% of the sample. Sequences were obtained from CD8+ T cells from PBMCs. The source of these receptors is a human donor in good health (CMV status not recorded). Some clones in this sample may be carry-over from other donors' samples.

This clonotype has more than one count but fewer than ten. The chain joins TRBV20-1 to TRBJ2-3, with 10 bases that match TRBD1. Germline assignment: CDR1 DFQATT and CDR2 SNEGSKA (reference sequence). Trimming cost V 4 bases and J 3 bases; bases outside gene matches: 7. This CDR3 is 15 amino acids long. CDR3 in amino acids: CSATRGDRGTDTQYF. The CDR3 DNA is TGCAGTGCTACCCGTGGGGACAGGGGTACAGATACGCAGTATTTT.

This clonotype was seen ten or more times. This rearrangement joins TRBV12-3 or TRBV12-4 to TRBJ1-5, with 9 bases aligning to TRBD1. Trimming at V came to 5 bases and at J to 7 bases, leaving 9 bases not matched to a gene. The CDR3 has 15 residues. Here the CDR3 DNA reads TGTGCCAGCAGTCCTTTGGGACAGGGAAACCAGCCCCAGCATTTT. This sequence encodes CASSPLGQGNQPQHF.

This chain connects TRBV28 to TRBJ2-2; 8 bases are a match to TRBD1. With 4 bases clipped from V and 0 bases from J, the junction kept 4 bases outside the gene matches. The CDR3 spans 16 residues. Germline V lookup: CDR1 MDHEN, CDR2 SYDVKM. CDR3 in amino acids: CASSSGGPPNTGELFF. The CDR3 bases are TGTGCCAGCAGTTCAGGGGGCCCCCCGAACACCGGGGAGCTGTTTTTT. Full variable domain (missing parts from reference TRBV28 and TRBJ2-2): DVKVTQSSRYLVKRTGEKVFLECVQDMDHENMFWYRQDPGLGLRLIYFSYDVKMKEKGDIPEGYSVSREKKERFSLILESASTNQTSMYLCASSSGGPPNTGELFFGEGSRLTVL.

A note on this clonotype: This may be a read error: a much more frequent sequence differs by one nucleotide. No conserved phenylalanine or tryptophan is present at the end of the CDR3, so a read error is the likely explanation. This chain connects TRBV20-1 to TRBJ2-7; the match to TRBD2 covers 7 bases. Per the germline V gene, CDR1 is DFQATT and CDR2 is SNEGSKA (reference sequence). This CDR3 has 16 residues. With 3 bases clipped from V and 0 bases from J, the junction kept 11 bases outside the gene matches. The CDR3 coding sequence is TGCAGTGCTAGCGAATTGAATAGCGGGTCCTCCTACGAGCAGTACTTA. It yields the protein CSASELNSGSSYEQYL.

This clonotype was seen ten or more times. This chain links TRBV6-1 with TRBJ1-5; tentative D call: TRBD1 (5 bases). Between the trimmed V and J ends, which lost 2 bases and 7 bases, there was a span of 9 bases. CDR1 MNHNS and CDR2 SASEGT come from the germline V gene. The CDR3 loop spans 13 amino acids. CDR3 region: CASSEIRGQPQHF. The DNA of the CDR3 is TGTGCCAGCAGTGAAATTAGGGGACAGCCCCAGCATTTT.

This clonotype has only a few counts. The V and J genes are TRBV2 and TRBJ2-3, with D possibly being TRBD2 (5 bases). In germline, CDR1 is SNHLY, CDR2 FYNNEI. This CDR3 contains 15 residues. With 5 bases removed from V and 3 bases from J, the gap between germline ends came to 15 bases. The CDR3: CASSTPRAWTDTQYF. CDR3 nucleotide sequence: TGTGCCAGCAGTACACCGCGGGCCTGGACAGATACGCAGTATTTT.

The sample holds many counts of this clonotype. This chain connects TRBV5-1 to TRBJ2-1; TRBD2 agrees at 13 bases. The CDR3 is 17 amino acids. Per the germline V gene, CDR1 is SGHRS and CDR2 is YFSETQ. The trim removed 4 bases at V and 2 bases at J, leaving 6 bases unmatched. CDR3 sequence (DNA): TGCGCCAGCAGCACGGGACTAGCGGGGTCCACCTACAATGAGCAGTTCTTC. Its translation: CASSTGLAGSTYNEQFF.

A few counts support this clonotype. The CDR3 DNA is TGCGCCAGCAGTCAATCCCGGCGGGAGGGCCGTAGCACCGGGGAGCTGTTTTTT. It codes for CASSQSRREGRSTGELFF. The V call is TRBV23-1, the J call TRBJ2-2; TRBD2 matches 9 bases. TRBV23-1 is assigned to the ORF class and has an uncertain function. The CDR3 covers 18 residues. V lost 0 bases, J lost 4 bases, and 9 bases stayed unmatched.

The table lists this clonotype with a few counts. The chain carries TRBV6-2 or TRBV6-3 and TRBJ2-7; D is ambiguous. CDR1 is MNHEY and CDR2 is SVGEGT in the germline V gene. Trimming shortened V by 2 bases and J by 7 bases, and 9 bases separated the two germline ends. The CDR3 loop spans 12 amino acids. CDR3 in amino acids: CASSYPPVEQYF. The DNA for the CDR3 is TGTGCCAGCAGTTACCCGCCCGTGGAGCAGTACTTC.